The 3 T cell receptor beta chains below were found in one sample sequenced in a study of CD8+CD57+ T cells in acquired aplastic anemia. Patients included in sequencing had previously demonstrated CD8+CD57+ cell expansion by flow cytometry. The use of genomic DNA as template underpinned the TCR beta VDJ and CDR3 profiling. TCRdb processed the reads anew with MiXCR; each CDR3 protein has one entry. The sample carries 180,000 or so distinct CDR3 sequences, more than 60% recorded once. Sequencing used sorted CD4+, CD8+, or CD8+CD57+ T cells (not recorded which) from PBMCs. Every receptor here comes from a human donor with aplastic anemia.

This clonotype was seen repeatedly, ten times or more. The chain couples TRBV10-1 to TRBJ2-7; the D call may be TRBD1 or TRBD2 (5 bases each). Trimming cost V 10 bases and J 3 bases, with 19 bases left between them. This CDR3 has 14 residues. Germline V gives CDR1 WNHNN, CDR2 SYGVQD (reference sequence). The CDR3 loop is CATQPGPANYEQYF. Here the CDR3 DNA reads TGCGCCACTCAACCGGGACCGGCCAACTACGAGCAGTACTTC.

V gene TRBV7-7 combines with J gene TRBJ2-5, with D possibly being TRBD2 (6 bases). The germline V gene has CDR1 SSHAT and CDR2 FNYEAQ (reference sequence). This CDR3 region has 14 residues. V was shortened by 3 bases and J by 2 bases, with 10 bases between the two germline ends. CDR3 residues: CASSFGGAQETQYF. CDR3 bases: TGTGCCAGCAGCTTCGGAGGGGCGCAAGAGACCCAGTACTTC. Combining the CDR3 with reference TRBV7-7 and TRBJ2-5 gives the whole variable domain GAGVSQSPRYKVTKRGQDVTLRCDPISSHATLYWYQQALGQGPEFLTYFNYEAQPDKSGLPSDRFSAERPEGSISTLTIQRTEQRDSAMYRCASSFGGAQETQYFGPGTRLLVL.

The chain recombines TRBV5-5 with TRBJ2-3; 8 nucleotides line up with TRBD2. Germline loops: CDR1 SGHKS, CDR2 YYEKEE (reference sequence). CDR3 size: 15 residues. V trimming: 4 bases; J trimming: 4 bases; junction bases outside the gene matches: 8. This CDR3 is CASSQDRGGPDTQYF. The DNA for the CDR3 is TGTGCCAGCAGCCAAGATCGGGGGGGCCCAGATACGCAGTATTTT.